Listed below are T cell receptor beta chains from one sample, sequenced in a study of preoperative IRX-2 immunotherapy in early breast cancer. Method: immunoSEQ multiplex PCR; TCRdb's copy keeps in-frame clones and lacks some. The table shows about 6,200 clones, with 60% to 85% occurring only once. The sequences come from tumor tissue, collected before IRX-2 immunotherapy. These TCRs come from a human donor with breast cancer. The CDR3 runs from the conserved cysteine through the conserved F or W. The D gene is left open where the match is weak. Clone size is stated in some rows and not others, as once, few, many or a class when expanded.

size: -
D: -
J: TRBJ2-3
V: TRBV12-5
DNA: TGTGCTAGTGGGTCCGGGACCTTCACAGATACGCAGTATTTT
CDR3: CASGSGTFTDTQYF

size: -
D: -
J: TRBJ1-6
V: TRBV30
DNA: TGTGCCTGGAGTATCTCATTACCTTCACCCCTCCACTTT
CDR3: CAWSISLPSPLHF

size: -
D: -
J: TRBJ2-5
V: TRBV6-8
DNA: TGTGCCAGCAGTCAGAATCACGGCCAAGAGACCCAGTACTTC
CDR3: CASSQNHGQETQYF

size: few
D: -
J: TRBJ1-3
V: TRBV6-8
DNA: TGTGCCAGCAGTTATAACCCAAGAGGGACCATATATTTT
CDR3: CASSYNPRGTIYF

size: -
D: TRBD1
J: TRBJ1-2
V: TRBV19
DNA: TGTGCCAGTAGCTTGACGGGACAGGGGGCGTTTGGCTACACCTTC
CDR3: CASSLTGQGAFGYTF

size: -
D: -
J: TRBJ2-7
V: TRBV7-1
DNA: TGTGCCAGCAGCAGGGCGGGTCACTACGAGCAGTACTTC
CDR3: CASSRAGHYEQYF

size: -
D: -
J: TRBJ1-2
V: TRBV30
DNA: TGTGCCTGGAGCGTAATGGGATCTAGGGGCTACACCTTC
CDR3: CAWSVMGSRGYTF

size: -
D: TRBD1
J: TRBJ1-5
V: TRBV19
DNA: TGTGCCAGTAGTACGCCGGGACAGGGTGTCCAGCCCCAGCATTTT
CDR3: CASSTPGQGVQPQHF

size: once
D: -
J: TRBJ2-4
V: TRBV11-3
DNA: TGTGCCAGCAGCTTGGACGCCAGCCCGGACATTCAGTACTTC
CDR3: CASSLDASPDIQYF

size: -
D: -
J: TRBJ2-3
V: TRBV28
DNA: TGTGCCAGCCTGGCGGAAGTCACAGATACGCAGTATTTT
CDR3: CASLAEVTDTQYF